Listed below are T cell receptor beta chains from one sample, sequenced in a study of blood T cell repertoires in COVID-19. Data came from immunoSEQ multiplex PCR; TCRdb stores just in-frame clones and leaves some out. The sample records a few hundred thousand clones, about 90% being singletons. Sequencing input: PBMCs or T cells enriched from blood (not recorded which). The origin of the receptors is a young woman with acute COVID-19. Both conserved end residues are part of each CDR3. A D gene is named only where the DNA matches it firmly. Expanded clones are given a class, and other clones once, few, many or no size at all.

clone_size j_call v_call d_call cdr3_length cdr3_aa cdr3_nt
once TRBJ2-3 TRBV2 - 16 CASTFGGYGGTDTQYF TGTGCCAGCACGTTTGGAGGGTACGGGGGCACAGATACGCAGTATTTT
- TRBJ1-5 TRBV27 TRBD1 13 CATGQGGNQPQHF TGTGCCACTGGACAGGGCGGCAATCAGCCCCAGCATTTT
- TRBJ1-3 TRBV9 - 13 CASSDRTGNTIYF TGTGCCAGCAGCGACAGGACAGGAAACACCATATATTTT
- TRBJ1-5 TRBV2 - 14 CARGTDYSNQPQHF TGTGCCAGGGGGACGGACTATAGCAATCAGCCCCAGCATTTT
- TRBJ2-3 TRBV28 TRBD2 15 CASSHRTSLDDTQYF TGTGCCAGCAGTCATCGGACTAGCTTGGATGATACGCAGTATTTT
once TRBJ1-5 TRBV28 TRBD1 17 CASRDFSGQGINQPQHF TGTGCCAGCAGAGACTTCTCGGGACAGGGAATAAATCAGCCCCAGCATTTT
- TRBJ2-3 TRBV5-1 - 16 CASSLGGGYGTDTQYF TGCGCCAGCAGCTTGGGCGGGGGCTACGGAACAGATACGCAGTATTTT
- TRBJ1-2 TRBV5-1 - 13 CASSLGQDYGYTF TGCGCCAGCAGCTTGGGACAGGACTATGGCTACACCTTC
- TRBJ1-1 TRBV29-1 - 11 CSVVRDTEAFF TGCAGCGTTGTACGGGATACTGAAGCTTTCTTT
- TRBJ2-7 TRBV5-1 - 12 CASSLAGDEQYF TGCGCCAGCAGCTTGGCGGGGGACGAGCAGTACTTC
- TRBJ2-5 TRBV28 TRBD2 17 CASSLLAGGPMGRTQYF TGTGCCAGCAGTTTACTAGCGGGAGGGCCTATGGGTAGGACCCAGTACTTC
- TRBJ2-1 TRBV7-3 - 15 CASSFQRTPYNEQFF TGTGCCAGCAGCTTCCAGCGTACACCCTACAATGAGCAGTTCTTC
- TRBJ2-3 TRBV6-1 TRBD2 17 CASSEREAGAVTDTQYF TGTGCCAGCAGTGAAAGGGAAGCGGGAGCAGTGACAGATACGCAGTATTTT
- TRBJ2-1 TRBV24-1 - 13 CATSVSSYNEQFF TGTGCCACCTCAGTGTCCTCCTACAATGAGCAGTTCTTC
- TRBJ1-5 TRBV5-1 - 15 CASSLSPGINQPQHF TGCGCCAGCAGCTTGTCACCAGGGATCAATCAGCCCCAGCATTTT
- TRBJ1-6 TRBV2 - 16 CASSDWVGVVPSPLHF TGTGCCAGCAGTGATTGGGTAGGGGTGGTACCCTCACCCCTCCACTTT
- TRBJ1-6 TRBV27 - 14 CASGSQGYDSPLHF TGTGCCAGCGGTTCCCAGGGGTATGATTCACCCCTCCACTTT
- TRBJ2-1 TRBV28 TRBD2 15 CASSLPSGTYNEQFF TGTGCCAGCAGTTTACCTAGCGGCACCTACAATGAGCAGTTCTTC
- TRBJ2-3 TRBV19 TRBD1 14 CASSPGRGLDTQYF TGTGCCAGTAGTCCAGGCAGGGGGCTCGATACGCAGTATTTT
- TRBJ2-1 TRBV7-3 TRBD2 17 CASSPSALAGSYNEQFF TGTGCCAGCAGCCCCTCCGCACTAGCGGGTTCCTACAATGAGCAGTTCTTC
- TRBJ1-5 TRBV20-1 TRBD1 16 CSASYRTGGSNQPQHF TGCAGTGCTAGTTACCGGACAGGGGGTAGCAATCAGCCCCAGCATTTT
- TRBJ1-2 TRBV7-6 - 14 CASSPGRENYGYTF TGTGCCAGCAGCCCCGGAAGGGAGAACTATGGCTACACCTTC
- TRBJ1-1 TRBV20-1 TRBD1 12 CSASRTGFEAFF TGCAGTGCTAGTCGGACAGGGTTTGAAGCTTTCTTT
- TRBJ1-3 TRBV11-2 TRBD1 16 CASSRQGSSSGNTIYF TGTGCCAGCAGCCGACAGGGATCCAGCTCTGGAAACACCATATATTTT
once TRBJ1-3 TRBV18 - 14 CASSSRQSGNTIYF TGTGCCAGCTCATCCCGACAGTCTGGAAACACCATATATTTT
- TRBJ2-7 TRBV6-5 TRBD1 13 CASRFGQDYEQYF TGTGCCAGCCGGTTCGGACAGGACTACGAGCAGTACTTC
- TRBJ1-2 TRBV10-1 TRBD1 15 CASTRTGNLIYGYTF TGCGCCAGCACCCGGACAGGGAACCTTATCTATGGCTACACCTTC
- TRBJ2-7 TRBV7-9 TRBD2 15 CASSTRLAGVYEQYF TGTGCCAGCAGTACAAGACTAGCGGGAGTCTACGAGCAGTACTTC
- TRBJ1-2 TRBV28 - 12 CASETADYGYTF TGTGCCAGCGAGACAGCCGACTATGGCTACACCTTC
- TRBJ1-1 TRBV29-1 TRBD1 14 CSVGNRGRNTEAFF TGCAGCGTTGGTAACAGGGGGCGGAACACTGAAGCTTTCTTT
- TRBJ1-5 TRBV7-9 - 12 CASGLGAQPQHF TGTGCCAGCGGTCTTGGGGCTCAGCCCCAGCATTTT
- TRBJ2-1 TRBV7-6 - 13 CASSGPPGNEQFF TGTGCCAGCAGTGGCCCTCCGGGGAATGAGCAGTTCTTC
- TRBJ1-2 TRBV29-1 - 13 CSVLNRENYGYTF TGCAGCGTTCTTAACCGGGAGAACTATGGCTACACCTTC
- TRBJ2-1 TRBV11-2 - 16 CASSSREVSSYNEQFF TGTGCCAGCAGCTCCCGTGAAGTCAGCTCCTACAATGAGCAGTTCTTC
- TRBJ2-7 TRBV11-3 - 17 CASSLDRVSGLSYEQYF TGTGCCAGCAGCTTAGATCGAGTCAGCGGGTTATCCTACGAGCAGTACTTC
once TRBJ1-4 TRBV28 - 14 CASSSSGVGEKLFF TGTGCCAGCAGTTCCTCAGGGGTCGGGGAAAAACTGTTTTTT
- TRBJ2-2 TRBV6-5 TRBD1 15 CASSPRTGVAGELFF TGTGCCAGCAGCCCCCGGACAGGGGTCGCCGGGGAGCTGTTTTTT